The 16 T cell receptor beta chains listed next were all sequenced from one sample in a study of T cells in Graves' hyperthyroidism and ophthalmopathy. Authors of the study amplified TCR beta CDR3 regions from RNA transcripts. Initially, a first-round RT-PCR of the TCR CDR3 employed the HTBI primer set. Each CDR3 protein gets one entry after TCRdb re-called the multiplex PCR reads with MiXCR. This sample carries approximately 620,000 distinct CDR3 sequences, 15% to 20% of them seen once, and the ten largest clones take less than 3.5%. Sequenced material: blood. These receptors were taken from a woman in her thirties or forties with Graves' ophthalmopathy.

At least ten counts were recorded for this clonotype. This chain connects TRBV2 to TRBJ1-1; D gene uncertain. Germline V lookup: CDR1 SNHLY, CDR2 FYNNEI. This CDR3 comprises 13 residues. V lost 4 bases to trimming and J lost 0 bases, with 6 bases between them. The CDR3: CASSGEMNTEAFF. In DNA, the CDR3 is TGTGCCAGCAGTGGGGAAATGAACACTGAAGCTTTCTTT. Supplemented by reference TRBV2 and TRBJ1-1, the full variable domain reads EPEVTQTPSHQVTQMGQEVILRCVPISNHLYFYWYRQILGQKVEFLVSFYNNEISEKSEIFDDQFSVERPDGSNFTLKIRSTKLEDSAMYFCASSGEMNTEAFFGQGTRLTVV.

In its sample, this clonotype was seen many times. The rearrangement uses TRBV3-1 and TRBJ2-1, with D uncertain. CDR1 is LGHDT and CDR2 is YNNKEL in the germline V gene (reference sequence). Trimming left V 0 bases short and J 2 bases short, with 8 bases between. The CDR3 runs 15 residues. CDR3 sequence reads: CASSQEGSPYNEQFF. The CDR3 DNA sequence: TGTGCCAGCAGCCAAGAGGGTAGCCCCTACAATGAGCAGTTCTTC.

This clonotype was seen ten or more times. The chain uses TRBV5-1 and TRBJ1-3; D uncertain. Trimming removed 0 bases from V and 0 bases from J, with 10 bases in between. This CDR3 spans 16 amino acids. Looked up from germline, CDR1 is SGHRS and CDR2 is YFSETQ. The CDR3 nucleotides are TGCGCCAGCAGCTTGGAGCCCAGGCCCTCTGGAAACACCATATATTTT. Its protein is CASSLEPRPSGNTIYF.

This clonotype was counted between two and nine times. The V gene is TRBV20-1, the J gene TRBJ2-7, with a possible D match to TRBD1 (6 bases). Per the germline V gene, CDR1 is DFQATT and CDR2 is SNEGSKA (reference sequence). CDR3 size: 14 residues. Trimming stripped 3 bases from V and 3 bases from J, with 15 bases between. In nucleotides, the CDR3 is TGCAGTGCTAGCCGGAAGCTAGGGGGCTACGAGCAGTACTTC. Its protein product is CSASRKLGGYEQYF.

This clonotype was counted at least ten times. J is TRBJ1-1 and V is TRBV5-5; 10 positions agree with TRBD1. Germline CDR1 and CDR2: SGHKS and YYEKEE (reference sequence). V shed 4 bases and J 3 bases; nucleotides not matched to a gene: 18. The CDR3 runs to 19 residues. In DNA, the CDR3 is TGTGCCAGCAGCCCGCGCCGACAGGGGGCGAGTTGGTGGTACACTGAAGCTTTCTTT. This encodes CASSPRRQGASWWYTEAFF. Full variable domain (outside the CDR3, taken from reference TRBV5-5 and TRBJ1-1): DAGVTQSPTHLIKTRGQQVTLRCSPISGHKSVSWYQQVLGQGPQFIFQYYEKEERGRGNFPDRFSARQFPNYSSELNVNALLLGDSALYLCASSPRRQGASWWYTEAFFGQGTRLTVV.

The genes are TRBV6-2 or TRBV6-3 and TRBJ2-5; TRBD1 might be the D (6 bases). CDR1 and CDR2 from the germline V gene are MNHEY and SVGEGT. Trimming removed 6 bases at V and 1 base at J, with 12 bases between. The CDR3 length is 14 residues. The CDR3 bases are TGTGCCAGCAGAATGGGGGCTTTCCAAGAGACCCAGTACTTC. Its translation is CASRMGAFQETQYF.

This clonotype was counted only a few times. The chain uses TRBV3-1 and TRBJ2-1; 12 bases agree with TRBD2. Germline V gives CDR1 LGHDT, CDR2 YNNKEL (reference sequence). The junction had 5 bases not matched to a gene; V was cut back by 4 bases and J by 4 bases. The CDR3 contains 16 residues. The CDR3 reads CASSRASGGGYNEQFF. The CDR3 DNA is TGTGCCAGCAGCCGTGCTAGCGGGGGGGGGTACAATGAGCAGTTCTTC.

The rearrangement uses TRBV4-3 and TRBJ2-7; no firm D call. This CDR3 comprises 13 residues. Deletions cut 8 bases from V and 3 bases from J, with 14 bases between. Per the germline V gene, CDR1 is LGHNA and CDR2 is YSLEER. CDR3 amino acids: CASGKGADYEQYF. The CDR3 DNA reads as TGCGCCAGCGGCAAAGGAGCCGACTACGAGCAGTACTTC.

CDR3 nucleotide sequence: TGTGCCAGCAGTGACAGGGCGGGGGAGACCCAGTACTTC. Protein: CASSDRAGETQYF. The chain is built from TRBV6-1 and TRBJ2-5; the D gene is possibly TRBD2 (6 bases). The V end was cut by 3 bases, the J end by 5 bases, with 10 bases between. Germline values: CDR1 MNHNS, CDR2 SASEGT. The CDR3 extends over 13 amino acids.

This clonotype was detected many times. The V gene is TRBV30, the J gene TRBJ2-7, with 10 positions matching TRBD2. Germline assignment: CDR1 GTSNPN and CDR2 SVGIG (reference sequence). V was pared by 7 bases and J by 1 base, with 4 bases of the junction left unmatched. The CDR3 spans 13 residues. CDR3 in amino acids: CASTSGPSYEQYF. CDR3 DNA: TGTGCCTCGACTAGCGGGCCGTCCTACGAGCAGTACTTC.

This clonotype was seen at least ten times. The chain is built from TRBV2 and TRBJ2-1; no reliable D call. CDR1 and CDR2 (germline): SNHLY, FYNNEI. The CDR3 has 14 residues. With 7 bases removed from V and 5 bases from J, the gap between germline ends came to 15 bases. This chain's CDR3 is CASTTNGGDNEQFF. The DNA of the CDR3 is TGTGCCAGCACAACAAACGGTGGGGACAATGAGCAGTTCTTC.

In this sample, this clonotype turned up a few times. This sequence joins TRBV5-5 and TRBJ2-3; D unclear. Germline CDR1 SGHKS, CDR2 YYEKEE (reference sequence). V lost 2 bases to trimming and J lost 4 bases, with 14 bases between them. The CDR3 length is 15 residues. The CDR3 nucleotides read TGTGCCAGCAGCTTTGATCCGGGTCTCGCAGATACGCAGTATTTT. It translates to CASSFDPGLADTQYF.

This clonotype showed up many times. The genes are TRBV3-1 and TRBJ1-6; 7 bases line up with TRBD1. Trimming removed 1 base from V and 5 bases from J; junction bases left unmatched: 2. Germline V gene lookup returns CDR1 LGHDT and CDR2 YNNKEL (reference sequence). The length of the CDR3 is 15 residues. The CDR3 region is CASSQGDSHNSPLHF. In DNA form, the CDR3 reads TGTGCCAGCAGCCAAGGGGACAGCCATAATTCACCCCTCCACTTT.

This clonotype came up many times. The rearrangement links TRBV7-9 to TRBJ1-1; TRBD1 is a possible D gene (5 bases). The CDR3 length is 13 residues. Germline CDR1 SEHNR, CDR2 FQNEAQ (reference sequence). V was trimmed by 5 bases and J by 6 bases, leaving 13 bases between them. For the CDR3, the DNA is TGTGCCAGCAGCCGAGGGGAGGGGCCTGAAGCTTTCTTT. It encodes CASSRGEGPEAFF.

The table lists this clonotype with a few counts. The chain is built from TRBV2 and TRBJ1-4; 8 positions agree with TRBD1. This CDR3 is built from 15 residues. Germline CDR1 reads SNHLY; CDR2 reads FYNNEI. J was trimmed by 7 bases and V by 8 bases; bases with no gene match: 12. The CDR3: CASRPRTGKAEKLFF. For the CDR3, the DNA is TGTGCCAGCCGCCCCCGGACAGGGAAGGCTGAAAAACTGTTTTTT.

This clonotype was picked up many times. The chain employs TRBV11-2 and TRBJ2-7, with D tentatively TRBD1 or TRBD2 (6 bases each). CDR1 is SGHAT and CDR2 is FQNNGV in the germline V gene. The germline V and J ends were trimmed by 2 bases and 5 bases, with 19 bases remaining between them. The CDR3 is made up of 16 amino acids. Here the CDR3 DNA reads TGTGCCAGCAGCTTAATAACGGGGGCCGCGAGGCACGAGCAGTACTTC. Translating it yields CASSLITGAARHEQYF.